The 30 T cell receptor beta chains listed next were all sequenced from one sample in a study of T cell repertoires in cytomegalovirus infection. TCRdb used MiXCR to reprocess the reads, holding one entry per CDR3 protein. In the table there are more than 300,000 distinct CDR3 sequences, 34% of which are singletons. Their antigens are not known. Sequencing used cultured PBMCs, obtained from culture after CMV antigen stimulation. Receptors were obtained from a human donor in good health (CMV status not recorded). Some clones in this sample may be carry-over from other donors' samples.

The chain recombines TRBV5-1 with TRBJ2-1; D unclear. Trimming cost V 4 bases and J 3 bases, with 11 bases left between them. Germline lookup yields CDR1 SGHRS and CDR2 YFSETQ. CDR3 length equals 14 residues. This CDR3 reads CASSASLSYNEQFF. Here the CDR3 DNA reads TGCGCCAGCAGCGCCAGCTTGAGCTACAATGAGCAGTTCTTC.

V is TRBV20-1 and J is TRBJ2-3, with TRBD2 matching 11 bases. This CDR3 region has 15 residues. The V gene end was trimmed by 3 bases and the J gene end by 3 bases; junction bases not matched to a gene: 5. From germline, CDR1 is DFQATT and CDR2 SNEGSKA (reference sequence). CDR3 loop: CSARGTSGQTDTQYF. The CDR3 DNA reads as TGCAGTGCTAGGGGGACTAGCGGACAGACAGATACGCAGTATTTT.

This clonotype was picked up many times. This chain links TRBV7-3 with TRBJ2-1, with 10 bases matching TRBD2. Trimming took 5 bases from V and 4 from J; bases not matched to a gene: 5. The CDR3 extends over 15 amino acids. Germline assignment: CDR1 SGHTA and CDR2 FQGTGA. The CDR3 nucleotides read TGTGCCAGCAGCGAAACTAGCGGGAATTACAATGAGCAGTTCTTC. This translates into CASSETSGNYNEQFF.

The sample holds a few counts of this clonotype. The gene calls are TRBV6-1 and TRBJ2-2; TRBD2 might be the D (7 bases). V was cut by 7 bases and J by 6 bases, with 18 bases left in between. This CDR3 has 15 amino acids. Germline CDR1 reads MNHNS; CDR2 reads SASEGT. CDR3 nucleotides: TGTGCCAGCACCCGACAGGCGGGGGCTGCCGGGGAGCTGTTTTTT. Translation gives CASTRQAGAAGELFF.

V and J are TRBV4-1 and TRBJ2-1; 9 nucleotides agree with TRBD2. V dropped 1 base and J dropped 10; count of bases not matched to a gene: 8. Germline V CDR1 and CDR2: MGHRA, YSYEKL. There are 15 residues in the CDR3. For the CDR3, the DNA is TGCGCCAGCAGCCAAGTCCTAGCGGGATTGGTGGAGCAGTTCTTC. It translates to CASSQVLAGLVEQFF.

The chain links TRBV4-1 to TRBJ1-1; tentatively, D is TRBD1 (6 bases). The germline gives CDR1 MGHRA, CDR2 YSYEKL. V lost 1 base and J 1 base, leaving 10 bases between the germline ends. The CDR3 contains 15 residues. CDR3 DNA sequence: TGCGCCAGCAGCCAAGTGGGGGCCCAGAACACTGAAGCTTTCTTT. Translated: CASSQVGAQNTEAFF.

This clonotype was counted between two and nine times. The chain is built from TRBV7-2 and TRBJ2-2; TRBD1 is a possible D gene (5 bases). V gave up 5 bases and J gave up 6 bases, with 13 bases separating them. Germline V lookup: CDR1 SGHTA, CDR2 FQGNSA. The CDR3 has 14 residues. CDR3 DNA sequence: TGTGCCAGCAGCCCGCAGGGTGGTGCCGGGGAGCTGTTTTTT. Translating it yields CASSPQGGAGELFF.

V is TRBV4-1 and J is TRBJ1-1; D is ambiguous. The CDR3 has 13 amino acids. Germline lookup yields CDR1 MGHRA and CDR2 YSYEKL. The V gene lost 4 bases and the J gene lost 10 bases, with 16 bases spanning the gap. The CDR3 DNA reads TGCGCCAGCAGCCCAGGTCAACAGAGCCGAGCTTTCTTT. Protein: CASSPGQQSRAFF.

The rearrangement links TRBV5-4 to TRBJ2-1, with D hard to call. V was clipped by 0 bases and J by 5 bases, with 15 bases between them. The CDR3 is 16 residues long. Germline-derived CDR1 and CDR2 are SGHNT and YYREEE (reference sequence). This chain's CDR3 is CASSLGVPHGNNEQFF. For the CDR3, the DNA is TGTGCCAGCAGCTTGGGAGTCCCCCACGGCAACAATGAGCAGTTCTTC.

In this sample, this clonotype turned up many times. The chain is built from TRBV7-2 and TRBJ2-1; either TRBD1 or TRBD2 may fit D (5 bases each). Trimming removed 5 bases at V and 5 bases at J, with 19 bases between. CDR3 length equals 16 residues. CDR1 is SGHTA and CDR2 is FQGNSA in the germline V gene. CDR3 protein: CASSKFPGPGDNEQFF. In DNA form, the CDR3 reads TGTGCCAGCAGCAAATTTCCAGGGCCCGGGGACAATGAGCAGTTCTTC.

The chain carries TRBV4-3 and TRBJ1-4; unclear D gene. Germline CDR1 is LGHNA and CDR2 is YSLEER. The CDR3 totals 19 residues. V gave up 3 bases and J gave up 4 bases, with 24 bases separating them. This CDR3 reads CASSQRERPFVAINEKLFF. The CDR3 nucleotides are TGCGCCAGCAGCCAGAGAGAACGCCCCTTCGTAGCGATTAATGAAAAACTGTTTTTT.

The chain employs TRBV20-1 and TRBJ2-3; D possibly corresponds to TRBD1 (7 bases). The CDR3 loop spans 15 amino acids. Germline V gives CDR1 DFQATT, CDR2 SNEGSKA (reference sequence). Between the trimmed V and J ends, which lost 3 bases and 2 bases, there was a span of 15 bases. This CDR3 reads CSASVSRGDTDTQYF. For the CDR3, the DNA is TGCAGTGCTAGTGTCAGCAGGGGGGACACAGATACGCAGTATTTT.

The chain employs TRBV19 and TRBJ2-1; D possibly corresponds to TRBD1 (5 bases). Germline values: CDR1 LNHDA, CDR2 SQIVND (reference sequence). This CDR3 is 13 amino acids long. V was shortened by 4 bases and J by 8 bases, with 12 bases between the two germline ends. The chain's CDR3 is CASSTVQTDEQFF. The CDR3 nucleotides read TGTGCCAGTAGTACGGTTCAGACAGATGAGCAGTTCTTC.

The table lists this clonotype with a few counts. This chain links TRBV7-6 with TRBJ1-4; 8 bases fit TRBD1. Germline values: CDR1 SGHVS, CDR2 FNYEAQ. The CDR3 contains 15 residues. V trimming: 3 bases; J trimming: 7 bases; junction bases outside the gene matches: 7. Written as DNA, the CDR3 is TGTGCCAGCAGCTTTGCCGGGACAGGCAGTGAAAAACTGTTTTTT. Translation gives CASSFAGTGSEKLFF.

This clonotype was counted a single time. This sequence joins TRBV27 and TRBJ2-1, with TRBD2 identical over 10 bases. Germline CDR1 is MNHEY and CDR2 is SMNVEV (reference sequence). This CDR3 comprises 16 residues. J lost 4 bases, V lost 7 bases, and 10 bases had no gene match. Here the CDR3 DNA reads TGTGCCAGCACTCCGGGACTAGCGACTACTTACAATGAGCAGTTCTTC. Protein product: CASTPGLATTYNEQFF.

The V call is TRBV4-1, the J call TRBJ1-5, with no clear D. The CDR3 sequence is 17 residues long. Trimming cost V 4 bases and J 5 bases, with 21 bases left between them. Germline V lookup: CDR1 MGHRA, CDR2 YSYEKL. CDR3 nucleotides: TGCGCCAGCAGCCTAAATGTCGTGGCCGAGCCCCATCAGCCCCAGCATTTT. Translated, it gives CASSLNVVAEPHQPQHF.

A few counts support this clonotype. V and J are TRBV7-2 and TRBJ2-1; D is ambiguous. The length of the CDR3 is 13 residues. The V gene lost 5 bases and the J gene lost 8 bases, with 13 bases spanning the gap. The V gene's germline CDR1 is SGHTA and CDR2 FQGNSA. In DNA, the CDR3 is TGTGCCAGCAGCAAATCCTCTCACGATGAGCAGTTCTTC. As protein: CASSKSSHDEQFF.

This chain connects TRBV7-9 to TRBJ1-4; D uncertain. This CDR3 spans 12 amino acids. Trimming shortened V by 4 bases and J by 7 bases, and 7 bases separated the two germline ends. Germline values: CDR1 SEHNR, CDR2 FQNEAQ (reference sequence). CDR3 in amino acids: CASSSLIEKLFF. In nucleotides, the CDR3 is TGTGCCAGCAGCTCCTTAATTGAAAAACTGTTTTTT.

The CDR3 region has the DNA TGTGCCAGCAGTTTACCCAGACGTAATAGCAATCAGCCCCAGCATTTT. Translating it yields CASSLPRRNSNQPQHF. The genes are TRBV12-3 or TRBV12-4 and TRBJ1-5; D is undetermined. Trimming stripped 2 bases from V and 0 bases from J, with 11 bases between. The CDR3 has 16 residues.

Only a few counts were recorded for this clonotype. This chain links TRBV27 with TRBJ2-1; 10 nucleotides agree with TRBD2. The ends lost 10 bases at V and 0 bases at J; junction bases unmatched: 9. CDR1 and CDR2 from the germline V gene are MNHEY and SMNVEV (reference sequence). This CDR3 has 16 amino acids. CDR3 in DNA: TGTGCCACTGCGACTAGCGGGCGGCCCTCCTACAATGAGCAGTTCTTC. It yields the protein CATATSGRPSYNEQFF.

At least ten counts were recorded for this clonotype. For the CDR3, the DNA is TGTGCCAGCAGCTTAGGAGGGCGTTACAATGAGCAGTTCTTC. Translation gives CASSLGGRYNEQFF. The chain joins TRBV7-2 to TRBJ2-1; perhaps TRBD2 as D (5 bases). Germline V gene lookup returns CDR1 SGHTA and CDR2 FQGNSA. The CDR3 length is 14 residues. The V gene lost 1 base and the J gene lost 4 bases, with 8 bases spanning the gap.

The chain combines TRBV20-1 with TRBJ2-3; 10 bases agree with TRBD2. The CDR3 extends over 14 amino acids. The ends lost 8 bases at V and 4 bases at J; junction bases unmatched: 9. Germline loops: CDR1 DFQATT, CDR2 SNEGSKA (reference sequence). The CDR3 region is CSSSSGSAADTQYF. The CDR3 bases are TGCAGTTCGTCTAGCGGGAGTGCGGCAGATACGCAGTATTTT.

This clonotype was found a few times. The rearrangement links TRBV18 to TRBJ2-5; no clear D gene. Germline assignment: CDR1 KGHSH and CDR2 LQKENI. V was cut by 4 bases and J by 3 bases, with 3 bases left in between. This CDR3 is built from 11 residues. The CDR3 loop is CASSQKETQYF. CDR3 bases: TGTGCCAGCTCACAGAAAGAGACCCAGTACTTC.

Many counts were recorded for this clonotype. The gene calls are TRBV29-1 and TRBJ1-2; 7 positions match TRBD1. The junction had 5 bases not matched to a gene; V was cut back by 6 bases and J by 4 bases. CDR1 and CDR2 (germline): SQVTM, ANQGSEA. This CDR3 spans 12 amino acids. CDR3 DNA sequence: TGCAGCGTCTGGACAGGCCCCTATGGCTACACCTTC. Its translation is CSVWTGPYGYTF.

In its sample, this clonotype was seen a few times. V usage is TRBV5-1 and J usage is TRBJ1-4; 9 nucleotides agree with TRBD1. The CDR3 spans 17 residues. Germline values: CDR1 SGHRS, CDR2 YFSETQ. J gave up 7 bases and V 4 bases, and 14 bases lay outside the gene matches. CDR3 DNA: TGCGCCAGCAGCGCGGACAGGGGTATGAGCGGGGGTGAAAAACTGTTTTTT. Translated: CASSADRGMSGGEKLFF.

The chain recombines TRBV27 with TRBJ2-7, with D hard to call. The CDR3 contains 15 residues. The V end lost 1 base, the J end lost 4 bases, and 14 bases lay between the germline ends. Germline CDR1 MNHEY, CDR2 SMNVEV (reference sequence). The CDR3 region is CASSLYPPGRYEQYF. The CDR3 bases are TGTGCCAGCAGTTTATACCCCCCCGGTAGGTACGAGCAGTACTTC.

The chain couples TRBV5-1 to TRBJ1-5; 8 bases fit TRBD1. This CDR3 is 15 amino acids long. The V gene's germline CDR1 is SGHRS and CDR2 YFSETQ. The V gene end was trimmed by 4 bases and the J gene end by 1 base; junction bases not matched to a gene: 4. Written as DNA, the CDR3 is TGCGCCAGCAGCACGACAGGGGAGAGCAATCAGCCCCAGCATTTT. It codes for CASSTTGESNQPQHF.

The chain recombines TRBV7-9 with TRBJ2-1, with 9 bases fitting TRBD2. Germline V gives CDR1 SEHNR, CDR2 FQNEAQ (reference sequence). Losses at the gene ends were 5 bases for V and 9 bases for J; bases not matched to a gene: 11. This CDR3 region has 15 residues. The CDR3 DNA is TGTGCCAGCAGCCAACTGGCGGGAGGGCCCGGTGAGCAGTTCTTC. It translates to CASSQLAGGPGEQFF. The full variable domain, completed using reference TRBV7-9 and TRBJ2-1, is DTGVSQNPRHKITKRGQNVTFRCDPISEHNRLYWYRQTLGQGPEFLTYFQNEAQLEKSRLLSDRFSAERPKGSFSTLEIQRTEQGDSAMYLCASSQLAGGPGEQFFGPGTRLTVL.

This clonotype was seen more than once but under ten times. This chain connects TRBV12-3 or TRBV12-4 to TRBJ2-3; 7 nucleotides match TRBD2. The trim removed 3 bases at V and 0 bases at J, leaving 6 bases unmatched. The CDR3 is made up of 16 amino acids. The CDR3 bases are TGTGCCAGCAGTTTCGTTAGCGGGTTTAGCACAGATACGCAGTATTTT. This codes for CASSFVSGFSTDTQYF.

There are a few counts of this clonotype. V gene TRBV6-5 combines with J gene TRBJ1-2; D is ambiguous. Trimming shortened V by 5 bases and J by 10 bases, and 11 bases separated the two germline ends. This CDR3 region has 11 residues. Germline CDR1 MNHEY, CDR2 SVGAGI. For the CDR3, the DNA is TGTGCCAGCAGTGAAAACGGATTCTACACCTTC. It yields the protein CASSENGFYTF.